A selection of T cell receptor beta chains follows, all from one sample in a study of PD-1 blockade in mismatch repair-deficient tumors. Assay used: immunoSEQ multiplex PCR; TCRdb lists only in-frame clones, some missing. Among about 130,000 clones listed, about 90% were seen once. This material consisted of peripheral blood, taken roughly 70 weeks after starting pembrolizumab. The receptors were sampled from an adult with mismatch repair-deficient cancer. Both conserved end residues are trimmed from each CDR3. The order of the fields is clone size, V gene, D gene, CDR3 protein. D genes are given only for firm matches. Clone size is shown for a subset of rows, as once, few, many or a class of expanded clone.

clone size: once; V gene: TRBV7-9; D gene: NA; CDR3 protein: ASTIGAGEEGYT
clone size: NA; V gene: TRBV10-2; D gene: TRBD2; CDR3 protein: ASTWSSGSSVEQY
clone size: NA; V gene: TRBV7-2; D gene: NA; CDR3 protein: ASSLAASNQPQH
clone size: NA; V gene: TRBV7-2; D gene: NA; CDR3 protein: ASSFLGDLREQF
clone size: few; V gene: TRBV5-1; D gene: NA; CDR3 protein: ASSLDLGTDTQY
clone size: NA; V gene: TRBV27; D gene: NA; CDR3 protein: ASSLGAGLAAAEQY
clone size: NA; V gene: TRBV6-1; D gene: NA; CDR3 protein: ASSEAPYEQY
clone size: medium-sized; V gene: TRBV2; D gene: TRBD2; CDR3 protein: ASSEAGEGGELF
clone size: NA; V gene: TRBV29-1; D gene: NA; CDR3 protein: SVIHTNTEAF
clone size: NA; V gene: TRBV6-6; D gene: NA; CDR3 protein: ASSKTNTEAF
clone size: NA; V gene: TRBV21-1; D gene: NA; CDR3 protein: ASSQLPGRAAFDSGNTIY